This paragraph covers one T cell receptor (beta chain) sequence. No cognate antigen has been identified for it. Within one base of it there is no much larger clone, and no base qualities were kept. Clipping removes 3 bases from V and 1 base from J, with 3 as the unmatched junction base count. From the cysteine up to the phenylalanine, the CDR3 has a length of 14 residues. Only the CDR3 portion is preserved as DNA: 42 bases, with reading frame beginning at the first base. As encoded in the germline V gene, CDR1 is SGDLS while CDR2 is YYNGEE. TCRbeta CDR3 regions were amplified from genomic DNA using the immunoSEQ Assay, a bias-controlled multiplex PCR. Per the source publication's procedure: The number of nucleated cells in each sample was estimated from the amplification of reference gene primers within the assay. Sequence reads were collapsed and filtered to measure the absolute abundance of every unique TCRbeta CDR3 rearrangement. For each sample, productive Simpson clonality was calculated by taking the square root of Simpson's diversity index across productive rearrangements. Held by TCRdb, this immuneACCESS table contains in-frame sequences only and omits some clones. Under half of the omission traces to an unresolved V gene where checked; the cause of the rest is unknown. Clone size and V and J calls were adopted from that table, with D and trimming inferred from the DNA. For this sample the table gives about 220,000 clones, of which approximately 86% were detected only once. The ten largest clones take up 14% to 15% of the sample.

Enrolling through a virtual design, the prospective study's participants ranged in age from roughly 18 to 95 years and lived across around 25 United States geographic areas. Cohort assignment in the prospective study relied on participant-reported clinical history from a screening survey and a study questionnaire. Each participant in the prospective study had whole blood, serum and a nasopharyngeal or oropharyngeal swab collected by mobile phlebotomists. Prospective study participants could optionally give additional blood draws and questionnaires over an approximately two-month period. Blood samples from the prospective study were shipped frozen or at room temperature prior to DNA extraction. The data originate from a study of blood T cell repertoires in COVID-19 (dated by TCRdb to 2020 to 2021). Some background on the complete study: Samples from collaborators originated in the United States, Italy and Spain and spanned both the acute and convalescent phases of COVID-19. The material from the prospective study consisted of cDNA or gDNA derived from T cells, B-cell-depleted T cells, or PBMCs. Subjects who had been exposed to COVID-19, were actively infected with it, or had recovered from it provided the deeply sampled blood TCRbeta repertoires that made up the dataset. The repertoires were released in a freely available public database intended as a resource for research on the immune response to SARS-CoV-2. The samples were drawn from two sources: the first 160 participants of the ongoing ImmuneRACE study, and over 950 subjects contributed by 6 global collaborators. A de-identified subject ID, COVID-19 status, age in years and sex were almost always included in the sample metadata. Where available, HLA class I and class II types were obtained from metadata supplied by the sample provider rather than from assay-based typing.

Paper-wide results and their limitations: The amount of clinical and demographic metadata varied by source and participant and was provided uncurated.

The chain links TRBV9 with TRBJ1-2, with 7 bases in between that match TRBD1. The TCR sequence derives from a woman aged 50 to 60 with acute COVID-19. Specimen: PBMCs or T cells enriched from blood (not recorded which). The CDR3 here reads CASSEDRLNYGYTF. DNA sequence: TGTGCCAGCAGCGAGGACAGGCTTAACTATGGCTACACCTTC. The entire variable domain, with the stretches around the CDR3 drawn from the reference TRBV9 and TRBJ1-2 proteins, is DSGVTQTPKHLITATGQRVTLRCSPRSGDLSVYWYQQSLDQGLQFLIQYYNGEERAKGNILERFSAQQFPDLHSELNLSSLELGDSALYFCASSEDRLNYGYTFGSGTRLTVV.